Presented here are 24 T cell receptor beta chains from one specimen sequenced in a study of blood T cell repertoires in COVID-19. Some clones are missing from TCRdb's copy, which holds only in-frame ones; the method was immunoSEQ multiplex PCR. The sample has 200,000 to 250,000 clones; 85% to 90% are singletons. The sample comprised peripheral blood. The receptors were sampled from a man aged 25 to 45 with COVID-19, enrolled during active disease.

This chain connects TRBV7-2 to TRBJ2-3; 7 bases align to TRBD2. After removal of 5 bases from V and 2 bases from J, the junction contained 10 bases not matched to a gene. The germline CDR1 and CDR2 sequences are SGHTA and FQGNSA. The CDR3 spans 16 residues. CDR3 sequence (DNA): TGTGCCAGCAGCCTATACGCGGGAGCTTTCACAGATACGCAGTATTTT. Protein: CASSLYAGAFTDTQYF.

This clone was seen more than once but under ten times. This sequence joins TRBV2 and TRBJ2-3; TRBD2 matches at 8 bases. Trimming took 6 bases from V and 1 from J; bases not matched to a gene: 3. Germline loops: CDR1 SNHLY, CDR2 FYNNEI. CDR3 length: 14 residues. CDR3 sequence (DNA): TGTGCCAGCAGGAGCGGGAGCGGCACAGATACGCAGTATTTT. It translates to CASRSGSGTDTQYF.

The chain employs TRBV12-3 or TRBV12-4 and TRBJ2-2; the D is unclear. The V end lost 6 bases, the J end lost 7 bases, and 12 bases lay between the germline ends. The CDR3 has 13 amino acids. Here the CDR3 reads CASSPGRFGELFF. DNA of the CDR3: TGTGCCAGCAGCCCAGGCCGTTTCGGGGAGCTGTTTTTT.

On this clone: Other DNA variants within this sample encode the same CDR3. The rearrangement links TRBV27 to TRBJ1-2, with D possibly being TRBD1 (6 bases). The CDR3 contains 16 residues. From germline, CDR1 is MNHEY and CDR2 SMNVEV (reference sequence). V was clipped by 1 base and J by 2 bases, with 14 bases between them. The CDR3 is CASSLFGQGPNYGYTF. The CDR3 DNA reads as TGTGCCAGCAGTTTATTTGGGCAGGGGCCCAACTATGGCTACACCTTC.

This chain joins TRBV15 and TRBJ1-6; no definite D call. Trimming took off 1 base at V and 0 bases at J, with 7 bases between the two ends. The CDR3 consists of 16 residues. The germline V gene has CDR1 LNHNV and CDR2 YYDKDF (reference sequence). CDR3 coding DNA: TGTGCCACCAGCAGAGCGAGGAGCTCCTATAATTCACCCCTCCACTTT. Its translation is CATSRARSSYNSPLHF.

CDR3 protein: CASSRNRNPTLGGYTF. CDR3 bases: TGTGCCAGCAGCCGAAACAGGAACCCGACCTTGGGCGGCTACACCTTC. This chain links TRBV6-4 with TRBJ1-2, with a weak D call TRBD1 (5 bases). Per the germline V gene, CDR1 is MRHNA and CDR2 is SNTAGT. Trimming took off 6 bases at V and 8 bases at J, with 25 bases between the two ends. The CDR3 spans 16 residues.

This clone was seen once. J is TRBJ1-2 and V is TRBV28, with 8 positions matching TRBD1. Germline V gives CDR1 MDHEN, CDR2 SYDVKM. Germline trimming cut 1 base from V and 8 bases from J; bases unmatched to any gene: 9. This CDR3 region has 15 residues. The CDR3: CASSLSDRDLRGYTF. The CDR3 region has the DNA TGTGCCAGCAGTTTATCGGACAGGGACTTACGGGGCTACACCTTC.

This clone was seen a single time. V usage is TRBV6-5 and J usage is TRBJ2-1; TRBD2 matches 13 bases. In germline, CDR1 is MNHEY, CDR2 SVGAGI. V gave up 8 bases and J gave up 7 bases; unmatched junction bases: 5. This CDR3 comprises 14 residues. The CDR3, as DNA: TGTGCCAGCCATGGACTAGCGGGAGCGAATGAGCAGTTCTTC. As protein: CASHGLAGANEQFF.

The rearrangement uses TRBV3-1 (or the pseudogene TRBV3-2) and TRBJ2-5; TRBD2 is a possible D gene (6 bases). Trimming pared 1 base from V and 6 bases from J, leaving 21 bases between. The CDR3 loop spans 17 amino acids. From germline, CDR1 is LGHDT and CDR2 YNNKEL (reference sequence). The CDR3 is CASSQVIDGPGGKTQYF. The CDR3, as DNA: TGTGCCAGCAGCCAAGTCATTGACGGCCCAGGAGGGAAGACCCAGTACTTC.

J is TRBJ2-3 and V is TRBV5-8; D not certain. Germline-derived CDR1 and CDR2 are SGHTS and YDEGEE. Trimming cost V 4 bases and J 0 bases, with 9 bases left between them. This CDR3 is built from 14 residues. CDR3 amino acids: CASSPTRSTDTQYF. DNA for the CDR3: TGTGCCAGCAGCCCTACGCGCAGCACAGATACGCAGTATTTT.

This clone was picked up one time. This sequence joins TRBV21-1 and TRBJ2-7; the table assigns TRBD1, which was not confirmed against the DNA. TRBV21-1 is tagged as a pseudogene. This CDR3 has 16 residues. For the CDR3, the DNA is TGTGCCAGCAGCAATCACTCGGGACAGGACTCCTACGAGCAGTACTTC. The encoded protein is CASSNHSGQDSYEQYF.

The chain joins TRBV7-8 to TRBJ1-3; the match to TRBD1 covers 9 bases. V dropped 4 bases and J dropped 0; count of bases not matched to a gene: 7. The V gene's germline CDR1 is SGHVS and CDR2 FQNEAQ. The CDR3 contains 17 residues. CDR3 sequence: CASSSSGTGSSGNTIYF. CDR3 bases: TGTGCCAGCAGCTCATCCGGGACAGGGAGCTCTGGAAACACCATATATTTT.

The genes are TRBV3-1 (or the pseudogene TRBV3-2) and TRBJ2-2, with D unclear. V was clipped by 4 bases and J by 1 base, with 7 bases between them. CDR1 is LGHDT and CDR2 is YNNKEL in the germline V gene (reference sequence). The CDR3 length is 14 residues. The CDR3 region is CASSPTRNTGELFF. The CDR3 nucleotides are TGTGCCAGCAGCCCCACGCGGAACACCGGGGAGCTGTTTTTT.

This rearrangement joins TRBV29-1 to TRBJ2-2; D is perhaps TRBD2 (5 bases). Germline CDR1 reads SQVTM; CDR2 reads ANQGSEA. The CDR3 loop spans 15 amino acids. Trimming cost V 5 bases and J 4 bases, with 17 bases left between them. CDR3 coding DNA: TGCAGCGTTTTCATTCGGGGTATTGGCACCGGGGAGCTGTTTTTT. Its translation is CSVFIRGIGTGELFF.

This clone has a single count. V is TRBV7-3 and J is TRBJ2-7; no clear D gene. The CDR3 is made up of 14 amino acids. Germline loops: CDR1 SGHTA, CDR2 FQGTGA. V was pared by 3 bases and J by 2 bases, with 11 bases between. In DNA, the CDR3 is TGTGCCAGCAGCTTTTCCGTGTTCCCCTACGAGCAGTACTTC. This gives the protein CASSFSVFPYEQYF.

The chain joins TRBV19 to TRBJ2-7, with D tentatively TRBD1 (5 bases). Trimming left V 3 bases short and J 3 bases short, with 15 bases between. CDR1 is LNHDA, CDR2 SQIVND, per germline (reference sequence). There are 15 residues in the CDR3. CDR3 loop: CASSIQGTPSYEQYF. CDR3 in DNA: TGTGCCAGTAGTATCCAGGGTACCCCCAGCTACGAGCAGTACTTC.

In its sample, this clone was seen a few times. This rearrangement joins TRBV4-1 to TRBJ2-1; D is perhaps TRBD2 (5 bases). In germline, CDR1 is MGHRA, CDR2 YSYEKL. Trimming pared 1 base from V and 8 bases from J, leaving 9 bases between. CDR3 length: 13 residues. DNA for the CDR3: TGCGCCAGCAGCCAAGCCCCAGCGGATGAGCAGTTCTTC. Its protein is CASSQAPADEQFF.

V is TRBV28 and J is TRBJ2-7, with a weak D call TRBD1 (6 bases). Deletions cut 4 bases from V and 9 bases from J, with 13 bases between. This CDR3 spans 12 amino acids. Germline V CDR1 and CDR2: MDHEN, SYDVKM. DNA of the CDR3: TGTGCCAGCAGTTATACAGGGAAGCGGCAGTACTTC. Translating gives CASSYTGKRQYF.

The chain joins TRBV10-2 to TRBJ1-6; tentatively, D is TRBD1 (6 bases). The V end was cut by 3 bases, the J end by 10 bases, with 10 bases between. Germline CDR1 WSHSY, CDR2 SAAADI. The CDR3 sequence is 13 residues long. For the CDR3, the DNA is TGCGCCAGCAGTGATACAGGGTGGTCACCCCTCCACTTT. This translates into CASSDTGWSPLHF.

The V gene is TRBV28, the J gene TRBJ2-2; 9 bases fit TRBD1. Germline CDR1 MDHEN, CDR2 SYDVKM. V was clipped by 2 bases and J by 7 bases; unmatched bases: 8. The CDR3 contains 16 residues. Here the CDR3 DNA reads TGTGCCAGCAGTTTAGATTCCGGGACAGGGATCGGGGAGCTGTTTTTT. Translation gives CASSLDSGTGIGELFF.

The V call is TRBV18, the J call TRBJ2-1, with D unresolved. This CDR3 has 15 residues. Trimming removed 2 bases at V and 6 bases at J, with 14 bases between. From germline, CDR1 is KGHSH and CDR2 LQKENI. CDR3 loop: CASSPLSTVTNEQFF. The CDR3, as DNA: TGTGCCAGCTCACCATTAAGTACAGTTACCAATGAGCAGTTCTTC.

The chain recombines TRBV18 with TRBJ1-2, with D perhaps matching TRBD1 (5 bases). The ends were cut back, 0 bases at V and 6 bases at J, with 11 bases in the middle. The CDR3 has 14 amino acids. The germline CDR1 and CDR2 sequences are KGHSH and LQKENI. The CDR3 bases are TGTGCCAGCTCACCACCCCAGGGCCTCGATGGCTACACCTTC. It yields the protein CASSPPQGLDGYTF. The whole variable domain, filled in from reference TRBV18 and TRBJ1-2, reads NAGVMQNPRHLVRRRGQEARLRCSPMKGHSHVYWYRQLPEEGLKFMVYLQKENIIDESGMPKERFSAEFPKEGPSILRIQQVVRGDSAAYFCASSPPQGLDGYTFGSGTRLTVV.

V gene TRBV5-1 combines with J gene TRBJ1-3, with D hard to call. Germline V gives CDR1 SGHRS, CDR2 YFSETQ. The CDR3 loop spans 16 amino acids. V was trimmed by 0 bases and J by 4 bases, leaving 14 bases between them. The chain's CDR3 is CASSLAAAANGNTIYF. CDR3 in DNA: TGCGCCAGCAGCTTGGCCGCCGCCGCGAACGGAAACACCATATATTTT. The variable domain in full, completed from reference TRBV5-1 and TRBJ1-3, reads KAGVTQTPRYLIKTRGQQVTLSCSPISGHRSVSWYQQTPGQGLQFLFEYFSETQRNKGNFPGRFSGRQFSNSRSEMNVSTLELGDSALYLCASSLAAAANGNTIYFGEGSWLTVV.

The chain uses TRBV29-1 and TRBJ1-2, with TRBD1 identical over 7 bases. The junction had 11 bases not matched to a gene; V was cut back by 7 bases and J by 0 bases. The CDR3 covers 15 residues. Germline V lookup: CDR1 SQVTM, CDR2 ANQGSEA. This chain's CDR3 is CSADERGRANYGYTF. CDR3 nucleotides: TGCAGCGCCGACGAAAGGGGGCGAGCTAACTATGGCTACACCTTC.